Listed here are 5 T cell receptor beta chains from one sample, sequenced in a study of cytotoxic CD8 clonotypes in ibrutinib-treated CLL. Here immunoSEQ multiplex PCR was the method, and the copy in TCRdb shows in-frame clones only, minus some. The data contain about 45,000 clones, 60% to 80% of them singletons. This sample comprised PBMCs, obtained after 24 months of ibrutinib treatment. The receptors come from a human donor with chronic lymphocytic leukemia.

The V call is TRBV2, the J call TRBJ2-7; 8 bases align to TRBD1. The V segment lost 6 bases and the J segment 4 bases; nucleotides outside the gene matches: 11. The CDR3 is 15 amino acids. CDR1 and CDR2 from the germline V gene are SNHLY and FYNNEI. The CDR3 is CASRPAGGIRYEQYF. The CDR3 DNA is TGTGCCAGCAGGCCCGCAGGGGGCATCAGGTACGAGCAGTACTTC.

The J gene is TRBJ2-7, the V gene TRBV27; D remains unclear. V lost 5 bases to trimming and J lost 6 bases, with 17 bases between them. This CDR3 spans 14 amino acids. Germline CDR1 MNHEY, CDR2 SMNVEV (reference sequence). The DNA of the CDR3 is TGTGCCAGCAGTCATAAACCGGGTTGGGGCGAGCAGTACTTC. It encodes CASSHKPGWGEQYF.

This clone was counted between two and nine times. The chain couples TRBV5-1 to TRBJ2-1; no clear D. V was trimmed by 4 bases and J by 5 bases, leaving 13 bases between them. The CDR3 covers 14 residues. Germline assignment: CDR1 SGHRS and CDR2 YFSETQ. This chain's CDR3 is CASSPVGVNNEQFF. CDR3 in DNA: TGCGCCAGCAGCCCCGTTGGGGTCAACAATGAGCAGTTCTTC.

This clone has just a few counts. CDR3 in amino acids: CASSLTAAGNTIYF. CDR3 sequence (DNA): TGTGCCAGCAGCTTAACAGCAGCTGGAAACACCATATATTTT. The chain joins TRBV7-8 to TRBJ1-3; D unclear. The CDR3 covers 14 residues. Germline CDR1 reads SGHVS; CDR2 reads FQNEAQ. Trimming shortened V by 2 bases and J by 2 bases, and 7 bases separated the two germline ends.

This clone was detected only a few times. The rearrangement links TRBV5-4 to TRBJ2-5; the match to TRBD1 covers 10 bases. Looked up from germline, CDR1 is SGHNT and CDR2 is YYREEE (reference sequence). The trim removed 4 bases at V and 4 bases at J, leaving 4 bases unmatched. The CDR3 consists of 14 residues. The CDR3 DNA reads TGTGCCAGCAGCCGGGACAGGGGTGGAGAGACCCAGTACTTC. Its protein product is CASSRDRGGETQYF.